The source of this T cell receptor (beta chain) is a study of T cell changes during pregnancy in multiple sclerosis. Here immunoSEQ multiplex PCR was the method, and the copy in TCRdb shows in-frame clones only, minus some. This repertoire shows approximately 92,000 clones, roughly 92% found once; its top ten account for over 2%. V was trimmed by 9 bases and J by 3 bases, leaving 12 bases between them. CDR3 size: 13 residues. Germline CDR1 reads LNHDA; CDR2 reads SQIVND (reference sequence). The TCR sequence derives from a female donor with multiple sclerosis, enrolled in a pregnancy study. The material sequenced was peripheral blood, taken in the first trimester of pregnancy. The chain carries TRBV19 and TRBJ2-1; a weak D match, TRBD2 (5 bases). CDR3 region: CASRSGGYNEQFF. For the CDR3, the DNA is TGTGCCAGCCGAAGCGGAGGCTACAATGAGCAGTTCTTC.